This entry concerns a single T cell receptor (beta chain). This clonotype was seen many times. No antigen is known for it. Within one base of it there is no much larger clone, and no base qualities were kept. The germline ends are 18 bases apart after V is trimmed by 2 bases and J by 1 base. For CDR1 and CDR2, the germline V gene lists SGHRS and YFSETQ. There are 17 amino acids in the CDR3, from cysteine to phenylalanine inclusive. The read is trimmed to its CDR3 DNA, 51 bases read in frame from base 1. The data were taken from a study of beta chain bispecific antibodies for T cell cancers (dated by TCRdb to the early 2020s). About the full investigation: After T cells from healthy donors were cocultured with bispecific antibodies and T cell leukemia lines, the researchers used TRBV sequencing of the cells that survived to measure how much each TRBV family was depleted. Jurkat cells expressed surface TRBV12 (TRBV12-3), and HPB-ALL cells expressed surface TRBV5-5.

T cells were expanded from blood mononuclear cells for roughly 3 days using either anti-CD3 antibody OKT3 or CD3/CD28 Dynabeads. The expanded T cells were grown in RPMI 1640 containing roughly 10% fetal bovine serum, recombinant human IL-2 (around 91 IU/ml) and IL-7 (5 ng/ml). Each coculture contained approximately 5 x 10^4 normal T cells, approximately 5 x 10^4 target cells and bispecific antibody in 75 to 100 ul and was incubated for roughly 16 hours at 37 degrees C. Each bispecific antibody was composed of two single-chain variable fragments, which were expressed in a single-chain diabody format with a His tag. Effector T cells came from healthy human donors; peripheral blood mononuclear cells were isolated from leukapheresis samples by Ficoll density gradient centrifugation. Results and caveats for the whole study, not just this receptor: Each sequenced sample mixed leukemia cell line cells with normal T cells, and most targeted TRBV signal came from the leukemia cells rather than normal T cells. Cross-reactivity of the anti-TRBV5-5 antibody with TRBV5-6 was attributed to high sequence similarity between the two genes.

The libraries included unique molecular identifier barcodes, and the barcodes were used to quantify clonotypes. Qiagen AllPrep DNA/RNA Micro kits were used to isolate total RNA, and an Agilent TapeStation was used to check RNA quality. TCR beta libraries were built by 5' RACE: cDNA synthesis followed by two PCR steps using TCR beta constant-region gene-specific primers. Sequencing of the TCR beta libraries was done on an Illumina MiSeq platform. As for the original processing: Reads were processed with MIGEC, MiXCR and VDJtools. The frequency of each clonotype was calculated as the fraction of all unique molecular identifiers in the sample that belonged to that clonotype. Nonfunctional TRBV genes classified in IMGT as pseudogenes or open reading frames, for example TRBV1, TRBV12-1 and TRBV21, were left out. TCRdb ran its own pipeline on the public reads, namely fastp trimming at Q25 and MiXCR clone calling, and kept in-frame beta chains. Merged by CDR3 protein, the rows form single entries marked with the most common genes and DNA. The V and J calls and clone size are TCRdb's, not the authors'. The sample table records more than 15,000 distinct CDR3 sequences; roughly 1.9% of these occur just once. The ten largest clones capture 6.9% of the sample.

The V and J segments used are TRBV5-1 and TRBJ1-1, with the D segment identity uncertain. This receptor was obtained from a human donor in good health. Some clones in this sample may be carry-over from other donors' samples. The sample consisted of healthy donor T cells cultured with leukemia cells. The CDR3 amino acid sequence is: CASSFVLQSEGNTEAFF. The DNA sequence follows: TGCGCCAGCAGCTTTGTACTACAGTCCGAGGGGAACACTGAAGCTTTCTTT.